The present T cell receptor beta chain was sequenced within a study of response to subunit inactivated influenza vaccine (dated by TCRdb to the late 2010s). Regarding the study in general: To follow how T cells responded to a trivalent subunit inactivated influenza vaccine, the researchers relied on deep quantitative profiling of the T cell receptor repertoire.

Receptor amplification or capture employed RT-PCR. Data came from an Illumina HiSeq 2500. In-frame beta chains were kept once TCRdb had trimmed the public reads at Q25 with fastp and called clones with MiXCR. Rows with a matching CDR3 protein are joined into one entry that keeps the most common DNA and genes. The table for this sample lists under 800,000 distinct CDR3 sequences; about 14% of them were counted only once. The biggest ten clones account for 6.5% to 8.5% of the sample. CDR3 length: 15 amino acids, cysteine to phenylalanine. CDR3 DNA only is kept here, 45 bases in frame from base 1. Reading the germline V gene gives CDR1 LGHNA and CDR2 YSLEER. Relative to germline, V is 0 bases shorter and J is 4 bases shorter, with 9 bases between their ends. In regard to this clonotype: There is no known antigen for this receptor. No base quality information exists; no much larger clone differs at one position.

The study at large found these results: It was suggested by the authors that each seasonal influenza vaccination may recruit only a limited number of new T cells.

This receptor was identified in a man over 45 who received an inactivated influenza vaccine. Donor details come from another sample of the same person, matched by shared clones. Material: PBMCs from blood, obtained around two weeks before vaccination. Recombination connected TRBV4-3 to TRBJ2-2; the D gene is perhaps TRBD1, from 7 matching bases. The DNA sequence is given as TGCGCCAGCAGCCAAGACAGGGGGGTCACCGGGGAGCTGTTTTTT. It encodes CASSQDRGVTGELFF.